A selection of T cell receptor beta chains follows, all from one sample in a study of T cell responses to AZD1222 COVID-19 vaccine. The data were produced by immunoSEQ multiplex PCR, yet TCRdb's version contains in-frame clones alone and is incomplete. Among about 94,000 clones listed, around 90% were seen once. The sequences come from peripheral blood, collected on day 0 of AZD1222 vaccination. The receptors were sampled from an adult in good health. CDR3s include the opening cysteine and the closing phenylalanine or tryptophan. D genes are given only for firm matches. Not every row has a clone size; where given, it reads once, few, many or a size class.

D gene	V gene	J gene	clone size	CDR3 protein	CDR3 DNA
TRBD1	TRBV15	TRBJ2-7	-	CATSRGTGYEQYF	TGTGCCACCAGCAGGGGGACAGGGTACGAGCAGTACTTC
-	TRBV27	TRBJ2-7	-	CASSRGDYEQYF	TGTGCCAGCAGTAGAGGGGACTACGAGCAGTACTTC
-	TRBV20-1	TRBJ2-5	-	CSASPETQYF	TGCAGTGCTAGCCCCGAGACCCAGTACTTC
TRBD1	TRBV4-3	TRBJ1-2	few	CASSQTRTGSRYTF	TGCGCCAGCAGCCAAACCCGGACAGGGAGTCGCTACACCTTC
-	TRBV3-1/TRBV3-2	TRBJ1-6	-	CASSQGRDYSPLHF	TGTGCCAGCAGCCAGGGGAGGGATTATTCACCCCTCCACTTT
TRBD1	TRBV5-8	TRBJ1-1	-	CASSLAVLTGLAEAFF	TGTGCCAGCAGCTTGGCAGTTCTGACAGGGCTGGCTGAAGCTTTCTTT
TRBD1	TRBV7-9	TRBJ2-1	once	CASSPIDRGNEQFF	TGTGCCAGCAGCCCGATAGACAGGGGCAATGAGCAGTTCTTC
-	TRBV9	TRBJ2-3	-	CASSVSPAGSTYTQYF	TGTGCCAGCAGCGTATCCCCGGCAGGGAGCACCTATACGCAGTATTTT
TRBD1	TRBV5-5	TRBJ2-1	-	CASNQGAVRGRGNEQFF	TGTGCCAGCAACCAAGGGGCAGTCAGGGGGCGCGGTAATGAGCAGTTCTTC
-	TRBV5-6	TRBJ1-3	few	CASSKAGNTIYF	TGTGCCAGCAGCAAGGCCGGAAACACCATATATTTT
TRBD1	TRBV5-6	TRBJ2-7	-	CASSFGTGAYEQYF	TGTGCCAGCAGCTTCGGGACAGGAGCCTACGAGCAGTACTTC
-	TRBV30	TRBJ2-7	-	CAWGATQGRQWQYF	TGTGCCTGGGGTGCTACCCAGGGCCGCCAGTGGCAGTACTTC
TRBD2	TRBV18	TRBJ2-7	-	CASSAPGLAGGSDEQYF	TGTGCCAGCTCTGCCCCGGGACTAGCGGGGGGGAGCGACGAGCAGTACTTC
-	TRBV27	TRBJ2-5	-	CASRLGGQETQYF	TGTGCCAGCAGACTCGGGGGCCAAGAGACCCAGTACTTC